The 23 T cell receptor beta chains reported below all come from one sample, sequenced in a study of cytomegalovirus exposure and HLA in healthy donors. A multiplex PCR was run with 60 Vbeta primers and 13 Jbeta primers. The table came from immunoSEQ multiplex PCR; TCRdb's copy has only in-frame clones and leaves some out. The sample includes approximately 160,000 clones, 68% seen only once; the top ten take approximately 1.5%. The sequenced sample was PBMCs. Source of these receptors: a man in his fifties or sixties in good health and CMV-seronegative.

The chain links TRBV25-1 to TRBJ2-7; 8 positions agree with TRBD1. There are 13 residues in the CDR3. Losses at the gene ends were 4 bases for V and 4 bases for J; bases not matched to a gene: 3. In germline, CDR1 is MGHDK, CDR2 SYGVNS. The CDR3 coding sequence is TGTGCCAGCAGTGGACAGGGGTTTTACGAGCAGTACTTC. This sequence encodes CASSGQGFYEQYF.

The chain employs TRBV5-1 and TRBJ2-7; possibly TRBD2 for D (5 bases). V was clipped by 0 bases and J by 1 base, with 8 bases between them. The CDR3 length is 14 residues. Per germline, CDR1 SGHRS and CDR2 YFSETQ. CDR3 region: CASSLDPGSYEQYF. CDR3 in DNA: TGCGCCAGCAGCTTGGATCCGGGATCCTACGAGCAGTACTTC.

In DNA, the CDR3 is TGTGCCAGCAGCGTAGGAAGGACTTCAAACATTCAGTACTTC. Translating gives CASSVGRTSNIQYF. The V gene is TRBV9, the J gene TRBJ2-4, with D possibly TRBD2 on 5 matching bases. There are 14 residues in the CDR3. Germline assignment: CDR1 SGDLS and CDR2 YYNGEE. V shed 0 bases and J shed 6 bases, with 10 bases lying between them.

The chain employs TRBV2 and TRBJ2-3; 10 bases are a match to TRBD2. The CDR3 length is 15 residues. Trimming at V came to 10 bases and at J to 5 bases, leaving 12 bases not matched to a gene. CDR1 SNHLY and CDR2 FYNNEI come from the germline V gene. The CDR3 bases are TGTGCCACCTTAGGTCTTCAGCGGGGGGGAGATACGCAGTATTTT. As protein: CATLGLQRGGDTQYF.

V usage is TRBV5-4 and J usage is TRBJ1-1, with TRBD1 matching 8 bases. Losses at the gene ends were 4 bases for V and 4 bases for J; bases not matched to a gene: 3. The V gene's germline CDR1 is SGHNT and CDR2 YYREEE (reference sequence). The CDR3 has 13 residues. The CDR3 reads CASSLTGGTEAFF. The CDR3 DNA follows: TGTGCCAGCAGCCTTACAGGGGGCACTGAAGCTTTCTTT.

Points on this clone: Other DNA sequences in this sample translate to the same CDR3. CDR3 amino acids: CASSQGTGSSYEQYF. As DNA, the CDR3 is TGCGCCAGCAGCCAGGGGACAGGGTCGTCCTACGAGCAGTACTTC. This chain joins TRBV4-1 and TRBJ2-7, with 9 bases aligning to TRBD1. The CDR3 is 15 amino acids. The germline CDR1 and CDR2 sequences are MGHRA and YSYEKL. The junction had 4 bases not matched to a gene; V was cut back by 3 bases and J by 1 base.

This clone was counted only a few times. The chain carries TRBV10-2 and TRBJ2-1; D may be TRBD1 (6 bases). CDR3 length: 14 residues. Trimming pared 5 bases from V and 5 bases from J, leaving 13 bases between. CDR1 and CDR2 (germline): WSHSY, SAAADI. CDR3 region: CASSLTGINNEQFF. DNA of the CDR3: TGCGCCAGCAGTCTGACAGGCATAAACAATGAGCAGTTCTTC.

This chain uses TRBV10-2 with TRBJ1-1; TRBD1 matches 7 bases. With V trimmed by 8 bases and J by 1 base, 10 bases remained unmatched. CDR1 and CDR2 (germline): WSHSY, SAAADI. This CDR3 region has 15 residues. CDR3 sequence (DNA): TGCGCCAGCCGGGGTCGGGGACAGCCGAACACTGAAGCTTTCTTT. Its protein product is CASRGRGQPNTEAFF.

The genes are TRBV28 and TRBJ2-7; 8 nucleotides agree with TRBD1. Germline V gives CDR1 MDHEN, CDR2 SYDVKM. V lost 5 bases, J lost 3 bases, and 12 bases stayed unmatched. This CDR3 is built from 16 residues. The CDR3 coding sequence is TGTGCCAGCAGTCCCCAACTAGGGGGGACAGGCTACGAGCAGTACTTC. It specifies CASSPQLGGTGYEQYF. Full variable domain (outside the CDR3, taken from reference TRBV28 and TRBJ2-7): DVKVTQSSRYLVKRTGEKVFLECVQDMDHENMFWYRQDPGLGLRLIYFSYDVKMKEKGDIPEGYSVSREKKERFSLILESASTNQTSMYLCASSPQLGGTGYEQYFGPGTRLTVT.

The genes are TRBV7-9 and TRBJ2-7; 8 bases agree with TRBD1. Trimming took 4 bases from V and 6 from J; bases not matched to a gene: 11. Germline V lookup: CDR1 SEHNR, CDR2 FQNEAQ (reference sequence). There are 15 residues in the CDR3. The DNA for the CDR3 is TGTGCCAGCAGCTCGCCGACAGGGGTGAATGGCGAGCAGTACTTC. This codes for CASSSPTGVNGEQYF.

The CDR3 spells CASRWTGGNYGYTF. DNA of the CDR3: TGTGCCAGCAGGTGGACAGGGGGCAACTATGGCTACACCTTC. The chain links TRBV28 to TRBJ1-2; TRBD1 agrees at 11 bases. The CDR3 is made up of 14 amino acids. Trimming cost V 6 bases and J 2 bases; bases outside gene matches: 2. Germline V gives CDR1 MDHEN, CDR2 SYDVKM.

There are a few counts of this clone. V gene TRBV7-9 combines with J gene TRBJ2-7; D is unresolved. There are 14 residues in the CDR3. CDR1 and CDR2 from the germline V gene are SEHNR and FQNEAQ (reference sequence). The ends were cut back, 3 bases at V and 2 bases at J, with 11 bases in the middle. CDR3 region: CASSLSETAYEQYF. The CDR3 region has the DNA TGTGCCAGCAGCTTGTCAGAAACCGCCTACGAGCAGTACTTC.

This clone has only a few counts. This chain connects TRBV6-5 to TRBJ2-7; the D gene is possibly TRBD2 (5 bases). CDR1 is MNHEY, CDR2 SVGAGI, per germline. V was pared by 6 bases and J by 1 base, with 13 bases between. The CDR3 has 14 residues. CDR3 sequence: CASRSLRTSYEQYF. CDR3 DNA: TGTGCCAGCAGATCGTTAAGGACTTCCTACGAGCAGTACTTC.

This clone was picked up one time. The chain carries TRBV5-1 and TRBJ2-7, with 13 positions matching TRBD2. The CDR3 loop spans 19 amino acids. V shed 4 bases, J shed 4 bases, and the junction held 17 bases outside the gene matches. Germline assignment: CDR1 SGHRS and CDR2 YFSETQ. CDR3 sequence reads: CASSPRAPPTSGGKYEQYF. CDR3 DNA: TGCGCCAGCAGCCCACGGGCCCCCCCGACTAGCGGGGGGAAATACGAGCAGTACTTC. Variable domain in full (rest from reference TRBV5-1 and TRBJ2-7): KAGVTQTPRYLIKTRGQQVTLSCSPISGHRSVSWYQQTPGQGLQFLFEYFSETQRNKGNFPGRFSGRQFSNSRSEMNVSTLELGDSALYLCASSPRAPPTSGGKYEQYFGPGTRLTVT.

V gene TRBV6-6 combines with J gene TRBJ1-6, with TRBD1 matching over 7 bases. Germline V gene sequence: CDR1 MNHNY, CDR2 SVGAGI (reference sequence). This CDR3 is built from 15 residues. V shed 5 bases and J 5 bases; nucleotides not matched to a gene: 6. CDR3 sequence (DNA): TGTGCCAGCAGTAGCCCCGGGACAGATAATTCACCCCTCCACTTT. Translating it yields CASSSPGTDNSPLHF.

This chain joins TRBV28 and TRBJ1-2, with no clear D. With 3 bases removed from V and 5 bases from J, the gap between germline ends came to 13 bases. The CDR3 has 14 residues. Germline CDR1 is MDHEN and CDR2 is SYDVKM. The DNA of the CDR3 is TGTGCCAGCAGTTTCGGAGGTGAATCTTATGGCTACACCTTC. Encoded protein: CASSFGGESYGYTF.

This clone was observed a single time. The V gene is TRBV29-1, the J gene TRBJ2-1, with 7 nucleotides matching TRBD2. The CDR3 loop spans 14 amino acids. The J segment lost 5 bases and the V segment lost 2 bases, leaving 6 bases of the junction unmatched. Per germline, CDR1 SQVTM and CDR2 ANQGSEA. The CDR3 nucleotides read TGCAGCGTTGAAAGCCGCCTAGCGGACAATGAGCAGTTCTTC. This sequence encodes CSVESRLADNEQFF.

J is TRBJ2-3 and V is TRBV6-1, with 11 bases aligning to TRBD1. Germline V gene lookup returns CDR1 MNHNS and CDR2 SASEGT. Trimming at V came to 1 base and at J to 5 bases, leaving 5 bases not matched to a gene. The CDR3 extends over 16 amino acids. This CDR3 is CASSEDGTGGLDTQYF. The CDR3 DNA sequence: TGTGCCAGCAGTGAAGACGGGACAGGGGGACTAGATACGCAGTATTTT.

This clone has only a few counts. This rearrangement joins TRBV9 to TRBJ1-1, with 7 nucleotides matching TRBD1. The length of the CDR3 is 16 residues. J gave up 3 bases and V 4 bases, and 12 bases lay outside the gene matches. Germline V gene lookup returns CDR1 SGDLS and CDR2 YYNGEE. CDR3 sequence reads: CASSFRQGGEDTEAFF. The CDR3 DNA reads TGTGCCAGCAGCTTCCGACAGGGCGGCGAGGACACTGAAGCTTTCTTT.

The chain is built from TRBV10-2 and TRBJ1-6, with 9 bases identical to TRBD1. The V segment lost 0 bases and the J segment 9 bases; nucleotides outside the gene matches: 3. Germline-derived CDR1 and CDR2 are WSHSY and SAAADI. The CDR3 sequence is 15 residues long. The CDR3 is CASSESGTGSSPLHF. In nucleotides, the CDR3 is TGCGCCAGCAGTGAGTCCGGGACAGGGAGTTCACCCCTCCACTTT.

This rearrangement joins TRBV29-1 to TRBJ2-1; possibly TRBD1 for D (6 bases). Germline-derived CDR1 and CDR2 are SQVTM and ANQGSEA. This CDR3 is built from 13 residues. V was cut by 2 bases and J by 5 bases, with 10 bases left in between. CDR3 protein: CSVERRTDNEQFF. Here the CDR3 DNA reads TGCAGCGTTGAAAGACGGACAGACAATGAGCAGTTCTTC.

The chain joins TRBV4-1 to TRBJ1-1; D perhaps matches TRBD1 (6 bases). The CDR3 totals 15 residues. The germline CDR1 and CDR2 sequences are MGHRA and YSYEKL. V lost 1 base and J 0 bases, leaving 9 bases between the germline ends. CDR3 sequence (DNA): TGCGCCAGCAGCCAAGGTAGGACAGTGAACACTGAAGCTTTCTTT. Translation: CASSQGRTVNTEAFF.

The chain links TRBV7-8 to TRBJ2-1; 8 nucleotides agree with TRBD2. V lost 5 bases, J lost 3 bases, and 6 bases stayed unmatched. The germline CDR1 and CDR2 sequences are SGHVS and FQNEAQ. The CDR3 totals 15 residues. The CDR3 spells CASSVPGGGYNEQFF. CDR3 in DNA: TGTGCCAGCAGCGTACCGGGGGGGGGCTACAATGAGCAGTTCTTC.